One sample yielded the 24 T cell receptor beta chains listed below, sequenced in a study of high-grade serous ovarian cancer treatment subgroups. Libraries were prepared by immunoSEQ multiplex PCR; TCRdb keeps only in-frame clonotypes and omits some of them. The table lists approximately 4,000 clones, roughly four fifths of them singletons. Tumor samples were taken before definitive surgery or chemotherapy. The sequenced material came from tumor tissue. These receptors were collected from a human donor with high-grade serous ovarian cancer.

The CDR3 nucleotides are TGTGCCAGCAGCATGACTAGCGGGAGCAATGAGCAGTTCTTC. This gives the protein CASSMTSGSNEQFF. V usage is TRBV7-9 and J usage is TRBJ2-1; 12 positions agree with TRBD2. Trimming removed 5 bases from V and 6 bases from J; junction bases left unmatched: 2. Germline V gives CDR1 SEHNR, CDR2 FQNEAQ (reference sequence). This CDR3 region has 14 residues.

A few counts support this clone. The V call is TRBV7-9, the J call TRBJ2-7; 7 bases agree with TRBD1. V lost 5 bases, J lost 0 bases, and 10 bases stayed unmatched. Germline CDR1 SEHNR, CDR2 FQNEAQ (reference sequence). This CDR3 is 16 amino acids long. CDR3 DNA: TGTGCCAGCAGCCTCCCCCGGGACAGTCCCTCCTACGAGCAGTACTTC. Its translation: CASSLPRDSPSYEQYF.

This rearrangement joins TRBV10-3 to TRBJ1-3, with a tentative D call TRBD1 (6 bases). Trimming pared 6 bases from V and 7 bases from J, leaving 16 bases between. This CDR3 spans 14 amino acids. Germline V CDR1 and CDR2: ENHRY, SYGVKD. The CDR3 DNA reads as TGTGCCATCAGCCCCACAGGGAATTGGAACACCATATATTTT. This codes for CAISPTGNWNTIYF.

The chain links TRBV7-3 to TRBJ1-1, with D maybe TRBD1 (6 bases). Trimming took off 5 bases at V and 4 bases at J, with 14 bases between the two ends. The CDR3 has 14 residues. The germline V gene has CDR1 SGHTA and CDR2 FQGTGA. CDR3 nucleotide sequence: TGTGCCAGCAGCCCACGTAGGGGGAGCACTGAAGCTTTCTTT. Its protein product is CASSPRRGSTEAFF.

The chain combines TRBV6-6 with TRBJ2-7; 10 nucleotides agree with TRBD2. Germline lookup yields CDR1 MNHNY and CDR2 SVGAGI (reference sequence). CDR3 length: 14 residues. The trim removed 4 bases at V and 6 bases at J, leaving 6 bases unmatched. The CDR3 sequence is CASSSSGRGREQYV. The CDR3 bases are TGTGCCAGCAGTTCTAGCGGGAGAGGGCGCGAGCAGTACGTC.

The chain has TRBV11-2 and TRBJ2-1; tentatively, D is TRBD1 or TRBD2 (5 bases each). Germline V gene data show CDR1 as SGHAT and CDR2 as FQNNGV. V lost 6 bases and J lost 5, with 20 bases in between. This CDR3 has 16 amino acids. The CDR3 DNA sequence: TGTGCCAGCAGGAAAATGGGGGATAACTTTAACAATGAGCAGTTCTTC. It encodes CASRKMGDNFNNEQFF.

This clone was detected only once. The rearrangement links TRBV13 to TRBJ2-7; TRBD2 matches 8 bases. The CDR3 length is 14 residues. V lost 6 bases to trimming and J lost 3 bases; unmatched junction nucleotides: 7. Germline values: CDR1 PRHDT, CDR2 FYEKMQ (reference sequence). The CDR3 sequence: CASSGRGTSYEQYV. Written as DNA, the CDR3 is TGTGCCAGCAGTGGGAGAGGGACTAGCTACGAGCAGTACGTC.

The chain couples TRBV7-3 to TRBJ2-5, with TRBD2 matching 7 bases. V was pared by 1 base and J by 2 bases, with 7 bases of the junction left unmatched. Germline CDR1 SGHTA, CDR2 FQGTGA. This CDR3 has 16 amino acids. This CDR3 is CASSLNPGGQQETQYF. The DNA for the CDR3 is TGTGCCAGCAGCTTAAACCCGGGAGGTCAACAAGAGACCCAGTACTTC.

This clone has a single count. V is TRBV15 and J is TRBJ2-1; 11 bases are a match to TRBD2. Germline CDR1 and CDR2: LNHNV and YYDKDF (reference sequence). The length of the CDR3 is 17 residues. Trimming took 1 base from V and 5 from J; bases not matched to a gene: 7. In nucleotides, the CDR3 is TGTGCCACCAGCAGAGGGTCTAGCGGGAGGTTTCACAATGAGCAGTTCTTC. Its protein product is CATSRGSSGRFHNEQFF. The whole variable domain, filled in from reference TRBV15 and TRBJ2-1, reads DAMVIQNPRYQVTQFGKPVTLSCSQTLNHNVMYWYQQKSSQAPKLLFHYYDKDFNNEADTPDNFQSRRPNTSFCFLDIRSPGLGDTAMYLCATSRGSSGRFHNEQFFGPGTRLTVL.

In DNA, the CDR3 is TGTGCCAGCTCACCAAGTTACCGGACAGGGGGAGAGACCCAGTACTTC. It specifies CASSPSYRTGGETQYF. The chain employs TRBV18 and TRBJ2-5; TRBD1 aligns across 10 bases. J lost 4 bases, V lost 2 bases, and 7 bases had no gene match. The CDR3 covers 16 residues. Germline V CDR1 and CDR2: KGHSH, LQKENI. Complete variable domain (other parts from reference TRBV18 and TRBJ2-5): NAGVMQNPRHLVRRRGQEARLRCSPMKGHSHVYWYRQLPEEGLKFMVYLQKENIIDESGMPKERFSAEFPKEGPSILRIQQVVRGDSAAYFCASSPSYRTGGETQYFGPGTRLLVL.

This chain uses TRBV7-9 with TRBJ1-2, with D hard to call. Trimming cost V 5 bases and J 4 bases, with 14 bases left between them. Germline V CDR1 and CDR2: SEHNR, FQNEAQ (reference sequence). The CDR3 is made up of 14 amino acids. The CDR3 loop reads CASSPSLAVYGYTF. As DNA, the CDR3 is TGTGCCAGCAGCCCATCACTGGCGGTCTATGGCTACACCTTC. Looking up the rest from reference TRBV7-9 and TRBJ1-2 gives the full variable domain: DTGVSQNPRHKITKRGQNVTFRCDPISEHNRLYWYRQTLGQGPEFLTYFQNEAQLEKSRLLSDRFSAERPKGSFSTLEIQRTEQGDSAMYLCASSPSLAVYGYTFGSGTRLTVV.

V gene TRBV7-9 combines with J gene TRBJ2-1; perhaps D is TRBD1 or TRBD2 (5 bases each). The CDR3 loop spans 15 amino acids. CDR1 SEHNR and CDR2 FQNEAQ come from the germline V gene (reference sequence). The germline V and J ends were trimmed by 4 bases and 7 bases, with 17 bases remaining between them. The CDR3 DNA is TGTGCCAGCAGCTCACCGGGACCTCCGAGTAATGAGCAGTTCTTC. Encoded protein: CASSSPGPPSNEQFF.

This chain joins TRBV7-3 and TRBJ2-1; D unclear. The CDR3 covers 15 residues. Germline lookup yields CDR1 SGHTA and CDR2 FQGTGA. Trimming removed 5 bases at V and 0 bases at J, with 11 bases between. CDR3 amino acids: CASSPRTTSYNEQFF. In nucleotides, the CDR3 is TGTGCCAGCAGCCCCAGAACCACCTCCTACAATGAGCAGTTCTTC. The full variable domain, with the rest looked up from reference TRBV7-3 and TRBJ2-1, is GAGVSQTPSNKVTEKGKYVELRCDPISGHTALYWYRQSLGQGPEFLIYFQGTGAADDSGLPNDRFFAVRPEGSVSTLKIQRTERGDSAVYLCASSPRTTSYNEQFFGPGTRLTVL.

The chain recombines TRBV6-1 with TRBJ2-5; no reliable D call. The germline V and J ends were trimmed by 6 bases and 5 bases, with 7 bases remaining between them. CDR1 is MNHNS, CDR2 SASEGT, per germline. The CDR3 has 11 residues. The CDR3 protein is CASSQGETQYF. The CDR3 region has the DNA TGTGCCAGCAGCCAAGGGGAGACCCAGTACTTC.

The J gene is TRBJ2-5, the V gene TRBV4-1, with TRBD2 as a possible D gene (7 bases). The ends were cut back, 5 bases at V and 3 bases at J, with 13 bases in the middle. Germline values: CDR1 MGHRA, CDR2 YSYEKL. The CDR3 is 14 residues long. The CDR3 is CASSGGGAKETQYF. CDR3 nucleotides: TGCGCCAGCAGCGGGGGGGGCGCAAAAGAGACCCAGTACTTC.

The chain couples TRBV7-6 to TRBJ2-3; possibly TRBD1 or TRBD2 for D (5 bases each). V was trimmed by 11 bases and J by 0 bases, leaving 15 bases between them. Germline V CDR1 and CDR2: SGHVS, FNYEAQ. The CDR3 totals 14 residues. CDR3 coding DNA: TGTGCCGTGAGGGGACGGGGTAGCACAGATACGCAGTATTTT. This sequence encodes CAVRGRGSTDTQYF.

V gene TRBV25-1 combines with J gene TRBJ2-3, with D perhaps TRBD1 or TRBD2 (5 bases each). Germline CDR1 and CDR2: MGHDK and SYGVNS. Trimming took off 1 base at V and 10 bases at J, with 18 bases between the two ends. The CDR3 covers 15 residues. The CDR3 is CASSELGAAQGAQYF. The CDR3 coding sequence is TGTGCCAGCAGTGAATTGGGAGCGGCCCAAGGGGCGCAGTATTTT.

Here the CDR3 reads CASSRLDEQYF. The CDR3 coding sequence is TGTGCCAGCAGCCGCCTGGACGAGCAGTACTTC. This chain connects TRBV7-9 to TRBJ2-7; no clear D gene. The germline V gene encodes CDR1 SEHNR and CDR2 FQNEAQ (reference sequence). Trimming pared 5 bases from V and 5 bases from J, leaving 7 bases between. CDR3 size: 11 residues.

CDR3 residues: CASSLDSRGTEAFF. CDR3 bases: TGCGCCAGCAGCTTGGACAGTCGAGGCACTGAAGCTTTCTTT. The rearrangement uses TRBV5-1 and TRBJ1-1; D unclear. CDR1 and CDR2 from the germline V gene are SGHRS and YFSETQ. Trimming cost V 0 bases and J 4 bases, with 10 bases left between them. The CDR3 sequence is 14 residues long.

The genes are TRBV5-6 and TRBJ1-5, with D maybe TRBD1 (6 bases). Trimming removed 0 bases at V and 0 bases at J, with 7 bases between. The germline CDR1 and CDR2 sequences are SGHDT and YYEEEE. This CDR3 region has 15 residues. The CDR3 reads CASSLGGGSNQPQHF. CDR3 DNA: TGTGCCAGCAGCTTGGGAGGGGGTAGCAATCAGCCCCAGCATTTT.

V and J are TRBV19 and TRBJ1-5, with D maybe TRBD1 (5 bases). Germline lookup yields CDR1 LNHDA and CDR2 SQIVND (reference sequence). The V gene lost 4 bases and the J gene lost 6 bases, with 19 bases spanning the gap. The CDR3 is 16 amino acids. The CDR3 loop reads CASSSTRAGNGQPQHF. The DNA of the CDR3 is TGTGCCAGTAGTAGTACCAGAGCAGGGAACGGTCAGCCCCAGCATTTT. The complete variable domain, with remaining parts taken from reference TRBV19 and TRBJ1-5, reads DGGITQSPKYLFRKEGQNVTLSCEQNLNHDAMYWYRQDPGQGLRLIYYSQIVNDFQKGDIAEGYSVSREKKESFPLTVTSAQKNPTAFYLCASSSTRAGNGQPQHFGDGTRLSIL.

This chain connects TRBV6-5 to TRBJ1-1, with D perhaps matching TRBD1 (5 bases). Trimming took 4 bases from V and 1 from J, leaving 10 bases between them. Per the germline V gene, CDR1 is MNHEY and CDR2 is SVGAGI. CDR3 length: 14 residues. The CDR3 DNA reads as TGTGCCAGCAGTTTCTCCGACAGGAACACTGAAGCTTTCTTT. Translating it yields CASSFSDRNTEAFF.

This clone was seen a handful of times. This rearrangement joins TRBV27 to TRBJ1-2; the D gene is possibly TRBD1 (5 bases). From germline, CDR1 is MNHEY and CDR2 SMNVEV (reference sequence). V dropped 6 bases and J dropped 5 bases, with 13 bases sitting between them. This CDR3 comprises 13 residues. This CDR3 is CASRSGLGYGYTF. The CDR3, as DNA: TGTGCCAGCAGATCAGGGCTGGGATATGGCTACACCTTC.

The rearrangement joins TRBV5-4 to TRBJ2-5, with TRBD1 identical over 8 bases. The junction had 9 bases not matched to a gene; V was cut back by 4 bases and J by 4 bases. Germline loops: CDR1 SGHNT, CDR2 YYREEE (reference sequence). CDR3 size: 15 residues. Written as DNA, the CDR3 is TGTGCCAGCAGCCCGCAGGGGGCGCAGGGAGAGACCCAGTACTTC. Translated: CASSPQGAQGETQYF.